In this sample, the clone carrying this T cell receptor (beta chain) turned up once. Antigen unknown. This entry belongs to a study of cytomegalovirus exposure and HLA in healthy donors. Study-wide points: An Asian-associated ancestry cluster reportedly showed fewer N-insertions than the roughly 670-donor mean in a later analysis. Prediction of most subjects' HLA-A and HLA-B alleles by TCR beta sequences was reportedly accurate.

CDR1 and CDR2 (germline): MNHEY, SVGAGI. Trimming at V came to 6 bases and at J to 5 bases, leaving 10 bases not matched to a gene. This CDR3 contains 14 residues. PCR was performed using 60 Vbeta and 13 Jbeta primers. The table came from immunoSEQ multiplex PCR; TCRdb's copy has only in-frame clones and leaves some out. The table has about 140,000 clones, about 79% seen once; the top ten hold about 1.8%. Sequencing was carried out using PBMCs. This TCR derives from a woman aged 30 to 39 in good health and CMV-seronegative. The rearrangement links TRBV6-5 to TRBJ2-7; 7 positions agree with TRBD2. CDR3: CASSRKSGEDEQYF. In DNA, the CDR3 is TGTGCCAGCAGCCGAAAAAGCGGGGAGGACGAGCAGTACTTC.